This T cell receptor beta chain was sequenced for a study of T cell changes during pregnancy in multiple sclerosis. Germline CDR1 and CDR2: MNHNS and SASEGT. V lost 7 bases to trimming and J lost 8 bases; unmatched junction nucleotides: 14. This CDR3 spans 15 amino acids. TCRdb keeps only in-frame clones here, not all; method: immunoSEQ multiplex PCR. The repertoire consists of 79,000 or so clones, with more than 90% occurring once and the leading ten covering roughly 0.21%. The chain links TRBV6-1 to TRBJ2-1, with 7 positions matching TRBD2. Sequenced material: CD4+ T cells from peripheral blood mononuclear cells, taken before pregnancy. This TCR was sampled from a female donor with multiple sclerosis, enrolled in a pregnancy study. The CDR3 is CASNSAGLGVDEQFF. CDR3 DNA: TGTGCCAGCAACTCAGCGGGACTCGGTGTGGATGAGCAGTTCTTC.